One and the same sample provided the 9 T cell receptor beta chains below, sequenced in a study of human T cells and chemical hapten exposure. The sample's time point: pre-sensitization, week 0. Treatment specified: therapeutic diphenylcyclopropenone sensitization with weekly scalp DPC. TCRdb fed the RACE reads into MiXCR, producing one record per CDR3 protein. Here the sample spans some 360,000 distinct CDR3 sequences, less than 6.5% being singletons. Sequencing was performed on whole blood, taken in connection with sensitization to the hapten diphenylcyclopropenone (DPC). These receptors were collected from a woman between 50 and 59 years old with alopecia areata. Some clones in this sample may be carry-over from other donors' samples.

This clonotype came up many times. The J gene is TRBJ1-5, the V gene TRBV18; D is possibly TRBD1 (5 bases). Trimming stripped 2 bases from V and 6 bases from J, with 5 bases between. The CDR3 contains 12 residues. The germline V gene encodes CDR1 KGHSH and CDR2 LQKENI. The CDR3 bases are TGTGCCAGCTCACCAGGGGGTCAGCCCCAGCATTTT. It codes for CASSPGGQPQHF.

This clonotype has a count of ten or more. The chain has TRBV3-1 and TRBJ2-4; D remains ambiguous. This CDR3 contains 15 residues. V was trimmed by 1 base and J by 0 bases, leaving 7 bases between them. Germline V gene sequence: CDR1 LGHDT, CDR2 YNNKEL (reference sequence). The CDR3 nucleotides read TGTGCCAGCAGCCAAGTATCTTTAGCCAAAAACATTCAGTACTTC. Protein product: CASSQVSLAKNIQYF. Filled out from reference TRBV3-1 and TRBJ2-4, the complete variable domain reads DTAVSQTPKYLVTQMGNDKSIKCEQNLGHDTMYWYKQDSKKFLKIMFSYNNKELIINETVPNRFSPKSPDKAHLNLHINSLELGDSAVYFCASSQVSLAKNIQYFGAGTRLSVL.

The table lists this clonotype with a few counts. CDR3 region: CASSFPGANSETQYF. CDR3 in DNA: TGTGCCAGCAGCTTCCCGGGGGCCAATTCTGAGACCCAGTACTTC. This sequence joins TRBV7-2 and TRBJ2-5; D may correspond to TRBD1 or TRBD2 (6 bases each). From germline, CDR1 is SGHTA and CDR2 FQGNSA. The CDR3 loop spans 15 amino acids. V lost 3 bases to trimming and J lost 5 bases, with 16 bases between them.

The table lists this clonotype with a few counts. V is TRBV19 and J is TRBJ1-5, with D possibly matching TRBD1 (5 bases). This CDR3 is 20 amino acids long. V dropped 0 bases and J dropped 0 bases, with 21 bases sitting between them. The germline gives CDR1 LNHDA, CDR2 SQIVND (reference sequence). In DNA form, the CDR3 reads TGTGCCAGTAGTATAGATCGGAGGGGCGAGGATCCCTATAGCAATCAGCCCCAGCATTTT. Translation: CASSIDRRGEDPYSNQPQHF.

This chain joins TRBV24-1 and TRBJ2-7, with D perhaps matching TRBD1 (6 bases). Germline CDR1 and CDR2: KGHDR and SFDVKD. There are 15 residues in the CDR3. V was clipped by 3 bases and J by 4 bases, with 15 bases between them. CDR3 nucleotide sequence: TGTGCCACCAGTGATAACCGCAGGGGACGGTACGAGCAGTACTTC. Residues: CATSDNRRGRYEQYF.

This clonotype was picked up many times. The chain combines TRBV6-5 with TRBJ1-4; 9 nucleotides match TRBD1. Per the germline V gene, CDR1 is MNHEY and CDR2 is SVGAGI. The length of the CDR3 is 13 residues. V shed 5 bases, J shed 6 bases, and the junction held 1 base outside the gene matches. The CDR3 sequence: CASSRTGDEKLFF. The CDR3, as DNA: TGTGCCAGCAGTAGGACAGGGGATGAAAAACTGTTTTTT.

This clonotype was counted at least ten times. V usage is TRBV28 and J usage is TRBJ1-2, with TRBD1 as a possible D gene (6 bases). V dropped 10 bases and J dropped 7 bases, with 16 bases sitting between them. The length of the CDR3 is 12 residues. Germline V gene lookup returns CDR1 MDHEN and CDR2 SYDVKM. CDR3 protein: CATRLLQGGYTF. The CDR3 DNA is TGTGCCACCAGACTCCTACAGGGTGGCTACACCTTC.

In this sample, this clonotype turned up many times. This rearrangement joins TRBV2 to TRBJ2-1; 9 bases map to TRBD2. Trimming at V came to 2 bases and at J to 0 bases, leaving 5 bases not matched to a gene. The CDR3 consists of 17 residues. CDR1 and CDR2 from the germline V gene are SNHLY and FYNNEI. The CDR3 region has the DNA TGTGCCAGCAGTGAAAGGGGTAGCGGGAGCTCCTACAATGAGCAGTTCTTC. Amino acids: CASSERGSGSSYNEQFF.

Ten or more counts support this clonotype. This chain uses TRBV28 with TRBJ2-5, with D possibly being TRBD1 (6 bases). CDR3 length: 15 residues. Germline V gene data show CDR1 as MDHEN and CDR2 as SYDVKM. The V gene lost 1 base and the J gene lost 2 bases, with 11 bases spanning the gap. The CDR3 reads CASSLFAQGQETQYF. For the CDR3, the DNA is TGTGCCAGCAGTTTATTTGCCCAGGGGCAAGAGACCCAGTACTTC.